This entry lists 10 T cell receptor beta chains sequenced from one sample in a study of T cell changes during pregnancy in multiple sclerosis. Profiling relied on immunoSEQ multiplex PCR, and the TCRdb table lists in-frame clones only, not all of them. The table records roughly 52,000 clones, about 90% of them present only once. The specimen was CD4+ T cells from peripheral blood mononuclear cells, collected in the first trimester of pregnancy. Receptors originate from a female donor with multiple sclerosis, enrolled in a pregnancy study.

The genes are TRBV9 and TRBJ1-5; D gene unclear. V lost 0 bases, J lost 6 bases, and 13 bases lay in between. CDR3 length: 15 residues. Germline V gene data show CDR1 as SGDLS and CDR2 as YYNGEE. The DNA for the CDR3 is TGTGCCAGCAGCGTAGCGGGTCAGTTCGGTCAGCCCCAGCATTTT. This sequence encodes CASSVAGQFGQPQHF.

The V call is TRBV28, the J call TRBJ2-5, with no clear D. CDR3 length: 13 residues. V lost 3 bases and J lost 2, with 7 bases in between. In germline, CDR1 is MDHEN, CDR2 SYDVKM. The CDR3 is CASSFRLQETQYF. CDR3 coding DNA: TGTGCCAGCAGTTTCAGGCTGCAAGAGACCCAGTACTTC.

This clone was seen once. This rearrangement joins TRBV6-1 to TRBJ1-6; TRBD1 agrees at 8 bases. Germline loops: CDR1 MNHNS, CDR2 SASEGT. The trim removed 7 bases at V and 10 bases at J, leaving 12 bases unmatched. CDR3 length: 15 residues. The CDR3 protein is CASTLPGGGGSPLHF. The CDR3 DNA sequence: TGTGCCAGCACTCTTCCAGGGGGCGGTGGATCACCCCTCCACTTT.

This clone was found once. The J gene is TRBJ1-1, the V gene TRBV7-9, with D possibly being TRBD1 (6 bases). Germline V gene sequence: CDR1 SEHNR, CDR2 FQNEAQ (reference sequence). Trimming stripped 5 bases from V and 3 bases from J, with 19 bases between. CDR3 size: 16 residues. The CDR3 bases are TGTGCCAGCAGCCTCCTCCGAACAGGGACGTACACTGAAGCTTTCTTT. Amino acids: CASSLLRTGTYTEAFF.

J is TRBJ2-6 and V is TRBV29-1; D not resolved. This CDR3 has 13 amino acids. Germline V gene lookup returns CDR1 SQVTM and CDR2 ANQGSEA. V lost 4 bases and J 2 bases, leaving 6 bases between the germline ends. The DNA for the CDR3 is TGCAGCGTTGTGGTAGCTGGGGCCAACGTCCTGACTTTC. It translates to CSVVVAGANVLTF.

This clone was recorded once. The V and J genes are TRBV6-1 and TRBJ1-2; perhaps TRBD1 as D (6 bases). Trimming took off 3 bases at V and 8 bases at J, with 16 bases between the two ends. Germline CDR1 and CDR2: MNHNS and SASEGT. The CDR3 spans 14 residues. CDR3 amino acids: CASSDIDRKDGYTF. The CDR3 nucleotides read TGTGCCAGCAGTGATATAGACAGGAAGGACGGCTACACCTTC.

The CDR3, as DNA: TGTGCCAGCAGCGTACGAGACAGGGGCACTGAAGCTTTCTTT. This encodes CASSVRDRGTEAFF. The rearrangement links TRBV9 to TRBJ1-1; 8 nucleotides agree with TRBD1. CDR3 length equals 14 residues. Losses at the gene ends were 1 base for V and 4 bases for J; bases not matched to a gene: 3. Germline CDR1 SGDLS, CDR2 YYNGEE.

V and J are TRBV27 and TRBJ1-2, with 8 bases that match TRBD1. The CDR3 runs 14 residues. Germline V gives CDR1 MNHEY, CDR2 SMNVEV (reference sequence). V shed 5 bases and J 4 bases; nucleotides not matched to a gene: 6. The CDR3 nucleotides read TGTGCCAGCAGTCCCGCGGACAGGGTCTATGGCTACACCTTC. Translating gives CASSPADRVYGYTF.

In its sample, this clone was seen once. The V gene is TRBV19, the J gene TRBJ2-1, with D perhaps matching TRBD1 (6 bases). V was trimmed by 5 bases and J by 0 bases, leaving 8 bases between them. The V gene's germline CDR1 is LNHDA and CDR2 SQIVND (reference sequence). The CDR3 loop spans 14 amino acids. CDR3 nucleotide sequence: TGTGCCAGTAGTGTGGACAGCTCCTACAATGAGCAGTTCTTC. It specifies CASSVDSSYNEQFF.

J is TRBJ2-1 and V is TRBV6-6, with D uncertain. Germline V CDR1 and CDR2: MNHNY, SVGAGI (reference sequence). Deletions cut 6 bases from V and 8 bases from J, with 11 bases between. The CDR3 totals 12 residues. The CDR3 coding sequence is TGTGCCAGCAGCTCAACTAACCATGAGCAGTTCTTC. It translates to CASSSTNHEQFF.